The 22 T cell receptor beta chains below were found in one sample sequenced in a study of blood T cell repertoires in COVID-19. The method was immunoSEQ multiplex PCR; TCRdb's version includes in-frame clones alone and lacks a portion of them. The sample records some 320,000 clones, about 88% being singletons. Sequencing was carried out using PBMCs or T cells enriched from blood (not recorded which). Receptors originate from a man aged 60 to 75 who had recovered from COVID-19.

V gene TRBV10-3 combines with J gene TRBJ2-1; a possible D gene is TRBD1 (6 bases). The germline CDR1 and CDR2 sequences are ENHRY and SYGVKD. Trimming pared 10 bases from V and 13 bases from J, leaving 23 bases between. The CDR3 loop spans 13 amino acids. The CDR3 sequence: CATGIPGQYLQFF. The CDR3 DNA sequence: TGTGCCACCGGGATCCCGGGACAATATTTACAGTTCTTC.

This clone was observed once. The CDR3 loop is CASAPGDGGRRYEQYF. The CDR3 bases are TGTGCCAGTGCCCCGGGAGATGGCGGGAGAAGATACGAGCAGTACTTC. This chain links TRBV19 with TRBJ2-7; 7 bases are shared with TRBD2. J gave up 4 bases and V 8 bases, and 17 bases lay outside the gene matches. The CDR3 totals 16 residues. In germline, CDR1 is LNHDA, CDR2 SQIVND (reference sequence). Full variable domain (rest looked up from reference TRBV19 and TRBJ2-7): DGGITQSPKYLFRKEGQNVTLSCEQNLNHDAMYWYRQDPGQGLRLIYYSQIVNDFQKGDIAEGYSVSREKKESFPLTVTSAQKNPTAFYLCASAPGDGGRRYEQYFGPGTRLTVT.

CDR3: CASSLDYEGFTEAFF. In DNA form, the CDR3 reads TGTGCCAGCAGCTTAGACTACGAGGGCTTCACTGAAGCTTTCTTT. The V gene is TRBV7-2, the J gene TRBJ1-1; D gene unclear. From germline, CDR1 is SGHTA and CDR2 FQGNSA. Trimming took 1 base from V and 4 from J, leaving 13 bases between them. The CDR3 is made up of 15 amino acids.

This chain joins TRBV19 and TRBJ1-4; a possible D gene is TRBD1 (5 bases). Germline V lookup: CDR1 LNHDA, CDR2 SQIVND (reference sequence). The CDR3 has 14 residues. Trimming cost V 7 bases and J 5 bases, with 14 bases left between them. CDR3 protein: CASMRTRANEKLFF. CDR3 bases: TGTGCCAGTATGCGGACACGGGCAAATGAAAAACTGTTTTTT.

J is TRBJ2-7 and V is TRBV6-5; TRBD1 matches 8 bases. From germline, CDR1 is MNHEY and CDR2 SVGAGI. After removal of 0 bases from V and 6 bases from J, the junction contained 1 base not matched to a gene. CDR3 size: 13 residues. The CDR3, as DNA: TGTGCCAGCAGTTACTCAACAGGGGGCGAGCAGTACTTC. It translates to CASSYSTGGEQYF.

In this sample, this clone turned up once. This chain joins TRBV13 and TRBJ2-5; 7 bases fit TRBD2. This CDR3 is 14 amino acids long. V shed 5 bases, J shed 7 bases, and the junction held 10 bases outside the gene matches. From germline, CDR1 is PRHDT and CDR2 FYEKMQ (reference sequence). CDR3 sequence reads: CASSARDYLGTQYF. The CDR3 DNA reads TGTGCCAGCAGCGCCCGGGACTATTTGGGGACCCAGTACTTC.

The genes are TRBV29-1 and TRBJ2-1, with 11 nucleotides matching TRBD1. Germline values: CDR1 SQVTM, CDR2 ANQGSEA. This CDR3 comprises 14 residues. The ends lost 7 bases at V and 7 bases at J; junction bases unmatched: 9. CDR3 sequence: CSAQEGTGGNEQFF. Written as DNA, the CDR3 is TGCAGCGCCCAGGAGGGGACAGGGGGGAATGAGCAGTTCTTC.

J is TRBJ1-2 and V is TRBV5-6; TRBD1 matches at 12 bases. CDR3 size: 16 residues. CDR1 SGHDT and CDR2 YYEEEE come from the germline V gene. V was clipped by 6 bases and J by 8 bases; unmatched bases: 14. The chain's CDR3 is CASILSGTGGLRGYTF. Here the CDR3 DNA reads TGTGCCAGCATCCTCTCAGGGACAGGGGGCCTCAGGGGCTACACCTTC.

The genes are TRBV6-1 and TRBJ2-1; 7 nucleotides agree with TRBD2. J gave up 9 bases and V 4 bases, and 18 bases lay outside the gene matches. The CDR3 loop spans 17 amino acids. CDR1 and CDR2 (germline): MNHNS, SASEGT. CDR3 protein: CASSVGSSGRRGVEQFF. CDR3 sequence (DNA): TGTGCCAGCAGTGTTGGCTCTAGCGGCAGGAGAGGAGTTGAGCAGTTCTTC.

V is TRBV7-9 and J is TRBJ2-5; TRBD1 matches at 7 bases. The J segment lost 5 bases and the V segment lost 5 bases, leaving 2 bases of the junction unmatched. The CDR3 totals 12 residues. Germline CDR1 reads SEHNR; CDR2 reads FQNEAQ (reference sequence). The CDR3 DNA reads TGTGCCAGCAGCCAGACAGGGGAGACCCAGTACTTC. It codes for CASSQTGETQYF.

The CDR3 protein is CATSDVGGVSGYTF. The CDR3 DNA reads as TGTGCCACCAGTGACGTTGGAGGGGTGAGTGGCTACACCTTC. V is TRBV24-1 and J is TRBJ1-2; weak D call: TRBD1 (5 bases). Germline loops: CDR1 KGHDR, CDR2 SFDVKD. The CDR3 length is 14 residues. V gave up 4 bases and J gave up 7 bases, with 15 bases separating them.

The V and J genes are TRBV5-4 and TRBJ2-1; 8 bases line up with TRBD2. Trimming at V came to 4 bases and at J to 8 bases, leaving 8 bases not matched to a gene. CDR1 is SGHNT, CDR2 YYREEE, per germline (reference sequence). The CDR3 length is 14 residues. The CDR3 loop reads CASSHGGGLHEQFF. For the CDR3, the DNA is TGTGCCAGCAGCCACGGGGGGGGACTTCATGAGCAGTTCTTC.

This rearrangement joins TRBV7-2 to TRBJ1-2; D possibly corresponds to TRBD1 (5 bases). V gave up 5 bases and J gave up 4 bases, with 8 bases separating them. There are 12 residues in the CDR3. CDR1 is SGHTA and CDR2 is FQGNSA in the germline V gene. The CDR3 DNA reads as TGTGCCAGCAGCCCAGGGATCTATGGCTACACCTTC. Its translation: CASSPGIYGYTF.

The chain recombines TRBV4-1 with TRBJ2-1; 10 nucleotides line up with TRBD1. Looked up from germline, CDR1 is MGHRA and CDR2 is YSYEKL. This CDR3 contains 17 residues. Unmatched junction bases numbered 10, after V lost 4 bases and J lost 4 bases. Written as DNA, the CDR3 is TGCGCCAGCAGCCGGGTACCGGGACAGGGGCCGTACAATGAGCAGTTCTTC. It yields the protein CASSRVPGQGPYNEQFF.

J is TRBJ1-2 and V is TRBV18; D gene unclear. From germline, CDR1 is KGHSH and CDR2 LQKENI. V lost 3 bases to trimming and J lost 7 bases, with 6 bases between them. The CDR3 is 11 amino acids. CDR3 bases: TGTGCCAGCTCACCGGCGGTTGGCTACACCTTC. As protein: CASSPAVGYTF.

This chain uses TRBV7-9 with TRBJ1-4, with 9 bases lining up with TRBD1. The junction had 5 bases not matched to a gene; V was cut back by 5 bases and J by 7 bases. CDR1 SEHNR and CDR2 FQNEAQ come from the germline V gene (reference sequence). CDR3 length: 14 amino acids. The CDR3 loop is CASSKGQGGEKLFF. The CDR3 DNA sequence: TGTGCCAGCAGCAAGGGACAGGGAGGTGAAAAACTGTTTTTT.

The chain employs TRBV9 and TRBJ2-1, with D possibly matching TRBD2 (6 bases). V was trimmed by 4 bases and J by 7 bases, leaving 18 bases between them. The CDR3 is 15 residues long. The germline V gene has CDR1 SGDLS and CDR2 YYNGEE. The CDR3 loop is CASSITGTGVNEQFF. The DNA of the CDR3 is TGTGCCAGCAGCATAACCGGGACTGGAGTTAATGAGCAGTTCTTC.

This chain uses TRBV18 with TRBJ1-1, with D tentatively TRBD1 (5 bases). The V gene lost 3 bases and the J gene lost 1 base, with 9 bases spanning the gap. The CDR3 is 14 amino acids. In germline, CDR1 is KGHSH, CDR2 LQKENI. CDR3 DNA: TGTGCCAGCTCACCTATTGGACAGAACACTGAAGCTTTCTTT. Protein: CASSPIGQNTEAFF.

Here the CDR3 reads CASSSTLPGQTRAQHF. Written as DNA, the CDR3 is TGTGCCAGCAGCTCTACCCTGCCGGGACAAACCAGGGCCCAGCATTTT. This rearrangement joins TRBV7-9 to TRBJ1-5; tentatively, D is TRBD1 (6 bases). This CDR3 is 16 amino acids long. CDR1 and CDR2 from the germline V gene are SEHNR and FQNEAQ (reference sequence). The V end lost 4 bases, the J end lost 11 bases, and 24 bases lay between the germline ends.

This rearrangement joins TRBV19 to TRBJ1-1; 7 bases match TRBD1. Germline V gene data show CDR1 as LNHDA and CDR2 as SQIVND (reference sequence). The CDR3 has 13 residues. After removal of 8 bases from V and 4 bases from J, the junction contained 7 bases not matched to a gene. CDR3 loop: CASSQGRRTEAFF. The CDR3 DNA is TGTGCCAGTTCACAGGGGAGGCGCACTGAAGCTTTCTTT.

This clone has only a few counts. V usage is TRBV18 and J usage is TRBJ1-1, with 8 bases identical to TRBD1. Germline loops: CDR1 KGHSH, CDR2 LQKENI. With V trimmed by 2 bases and J by 5 bases, 19 bases remained unmatched. The CDR3 covers 19 residues. CDR3 coding DNA: TGTGCCAGCTCACCATTGTCGATCGGACAGGGCGGGCCGTGGACTGAAGCTTTCTTT. This gives the protein CASSPLSIGQGGPWTEAFF.

The chain has TRBV11-2 and TRBJ2-7; 7 bases match TRBD1. This CDR3 contains 15 residues. Losses at the gene ends were 5 bases for V and 2 bases for J; bases not matched to a gene: 9. Germline-derived CDR1 and CDR2 are SGHAT and FQNNGV. This chain's CDR3 is CASSHYKGQAYEQYF. For the CDR3, the DNA is TGTGCCAGCAGCCATTACAAAGGACAGGCCTACGAGCAGTACTTC.